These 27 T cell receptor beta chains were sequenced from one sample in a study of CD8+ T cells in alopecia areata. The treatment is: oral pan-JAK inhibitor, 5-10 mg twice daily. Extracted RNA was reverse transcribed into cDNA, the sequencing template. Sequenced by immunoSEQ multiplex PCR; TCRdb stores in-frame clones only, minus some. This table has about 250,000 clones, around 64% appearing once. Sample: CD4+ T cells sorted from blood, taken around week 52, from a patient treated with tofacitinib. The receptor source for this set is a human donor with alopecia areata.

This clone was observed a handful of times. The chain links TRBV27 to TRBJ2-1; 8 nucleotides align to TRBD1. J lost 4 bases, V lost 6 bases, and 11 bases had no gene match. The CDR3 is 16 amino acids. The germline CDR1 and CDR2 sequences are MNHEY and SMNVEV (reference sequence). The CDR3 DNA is TGTGCCAGCAGCCCCTTCCGGGACAGGATTTACAATGAGCAGTTCTTC. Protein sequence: CASSPFRDRIYNEQFF.

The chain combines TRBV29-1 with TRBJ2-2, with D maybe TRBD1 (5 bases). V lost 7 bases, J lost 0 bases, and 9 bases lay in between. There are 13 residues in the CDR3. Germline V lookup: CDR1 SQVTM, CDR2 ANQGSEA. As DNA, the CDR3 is TGCAGCGGGGGCCGATCGAACACCGGGGAGCTGTTTTTT. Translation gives CSGGRSNTGELFF.

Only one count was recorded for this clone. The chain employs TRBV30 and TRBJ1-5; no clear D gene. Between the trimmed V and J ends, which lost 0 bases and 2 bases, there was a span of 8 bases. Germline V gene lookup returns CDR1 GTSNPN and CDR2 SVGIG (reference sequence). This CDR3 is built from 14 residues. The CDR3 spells CAWSVAAGNQPQHF. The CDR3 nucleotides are TGTGCCTGGAGTGTGGCGGCAGGCAATCAGCCCCAGCATTTT.

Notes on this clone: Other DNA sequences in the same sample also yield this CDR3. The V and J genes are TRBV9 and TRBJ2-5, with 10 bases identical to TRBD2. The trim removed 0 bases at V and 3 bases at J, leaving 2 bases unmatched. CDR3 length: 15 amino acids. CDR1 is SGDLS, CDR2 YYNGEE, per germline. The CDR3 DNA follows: TGTGCCAGCAGCGTAGGCCTAGCGGGGGAAGAGACCCAGTACTTC. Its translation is CASSVGLAGEETQYF.

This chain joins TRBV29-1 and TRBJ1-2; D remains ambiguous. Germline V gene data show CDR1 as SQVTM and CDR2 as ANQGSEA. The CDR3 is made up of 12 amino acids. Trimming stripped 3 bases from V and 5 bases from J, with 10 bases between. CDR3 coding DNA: TGCAGCGTTGATAGGGCGGAATATGGCTACACCTTC. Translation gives CSVDRAEYGYTF.

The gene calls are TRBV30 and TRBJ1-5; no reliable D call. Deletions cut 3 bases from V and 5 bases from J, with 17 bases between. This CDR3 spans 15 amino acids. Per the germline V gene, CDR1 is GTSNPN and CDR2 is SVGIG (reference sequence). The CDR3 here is CAWSLTGNSYQPQHF. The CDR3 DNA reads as TGTGCCTGGAGCCTGACCGGGAATAGTTATCAGCCCCAGCATTTT.

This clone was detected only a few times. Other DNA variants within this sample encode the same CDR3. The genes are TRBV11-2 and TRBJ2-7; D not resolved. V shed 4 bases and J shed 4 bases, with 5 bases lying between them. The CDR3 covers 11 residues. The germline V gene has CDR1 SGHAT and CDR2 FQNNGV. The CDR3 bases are TGTGCCAGCAGCTCCCTATACGAGCAGTACTTC. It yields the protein CASSSLYEQYF.

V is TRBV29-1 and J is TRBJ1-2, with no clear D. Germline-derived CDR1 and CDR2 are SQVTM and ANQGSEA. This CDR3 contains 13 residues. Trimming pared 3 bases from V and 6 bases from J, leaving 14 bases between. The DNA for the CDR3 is TGCAGCGTTGATCGGGGAGGGCGGAATGGCTACACCTTC. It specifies CSVDRGGRNGYTF.

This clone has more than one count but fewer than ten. The CDR3 DNA follows: TGTGCCAGCAGCTTAAGGGCAGGGGGCAATGAGCAGTTCTTC. Its translation is CASSLRAGGNEQFF. The chain couples TRBV7-9 to TRBJ2-1, with 7 bases matching TRBD1. Germline loops: CDR1 SEHNR, CDR2 FQNEAQ (reference sequence). Losses at the gene ends were 2 bases for V and 6 bases for J; bases not matched to a gene: 4. CDR3 length: 14 amino acids.

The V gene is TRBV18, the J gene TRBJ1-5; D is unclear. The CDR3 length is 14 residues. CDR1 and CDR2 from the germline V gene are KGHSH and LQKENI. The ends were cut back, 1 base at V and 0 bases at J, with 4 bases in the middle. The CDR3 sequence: CASSPLHSNQPQHF. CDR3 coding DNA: TGTGCCAGCTCACCACTCCATAGCAATCAGCCCCAGCATTTT. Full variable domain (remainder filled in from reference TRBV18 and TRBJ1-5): NAGVMQNPRHLVRRRGQEARLRCSPMKGHSHVYWYRQLPEEGLKFMVYLQKENIIDESGMPKERFSAEFPKEGPSILRIQQVVRGDSAAYFCASSPLHSNQPQHFGDGTRLSIL.

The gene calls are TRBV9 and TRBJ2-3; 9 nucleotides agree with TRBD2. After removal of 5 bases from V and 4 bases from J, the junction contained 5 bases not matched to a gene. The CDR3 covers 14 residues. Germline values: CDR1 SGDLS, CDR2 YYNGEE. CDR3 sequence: CASRPGLASDTQYF. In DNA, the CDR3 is TGTGCCAGCAGGCCGGGACTAGCATCAGATACGCAGTATTTT.

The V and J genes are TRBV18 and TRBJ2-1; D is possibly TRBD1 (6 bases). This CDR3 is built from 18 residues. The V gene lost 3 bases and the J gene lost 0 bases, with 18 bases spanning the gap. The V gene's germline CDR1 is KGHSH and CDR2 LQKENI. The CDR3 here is CASSPRIPTGSSYNEQFF. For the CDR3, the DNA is TGTGCCAGCTCACCCAGGATACCGACAGGCAGCTCCTACAATGAGCAGTTCTTC.

The DNA for the CDR3 is TGTGCCAGCGGGCGGACCCGCTATGGCTACACCTTC. It specifies CASGRTRYGYTF. This sequence joins TRBV9 and TRBJ1-2, with D unclear. The V end lost 7 bases, the J end lost 4 bases, and 11 bases lay between the germline ends. CDR1 and CDR2 (germline): SGDLS, YYNGEE. The CDR3 spans 12 residues. Based on the CDR3 plus reference TRBV9 and TRBJ1-2, the full variable domain is DSGVTQTPKHLITATGQRVTLRCSPRSGDLSVYWYQQSLDQGLQFLIQYYNGEERAKGNILERFSAQQFPDLHSELNLSSLELGDSALYFCASGRTRYGYTFGSGTRLTVV.

The CDR3, as DNA: TGTGCCTGGAGTCCCGGACCATACAATGAGCAGTTCTTC. Its translation: CAWSPGPYNEQFF. The V call is TRBV30, the J call TRBJ2-1; D call uncertain. Trimming stripped 2 bases from V and 4 bases from J, with 9 bases between. Germline V gives CDR1 GTSNPN, CDR2 SVGIG (reference sequence). The CDR3 sequence is 13 residues long. Based on the CDR3 plus reference TRBV30 and TRBJ2-1, the full variable domain is SQTIHQWPATLVQPVGSPLSLECTVEGTSNPNLYWYRQAAGRGLQLLFYSVGIGQISSEVPQNLSASRPQDRQFILSSKKLLLSDSGFYLCAWSPGPYNEQFFGPGTRLTVL.

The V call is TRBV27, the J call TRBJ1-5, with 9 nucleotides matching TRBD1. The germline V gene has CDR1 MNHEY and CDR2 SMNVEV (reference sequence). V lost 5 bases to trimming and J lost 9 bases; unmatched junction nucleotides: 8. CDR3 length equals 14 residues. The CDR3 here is CASSPPGTGSPQHF. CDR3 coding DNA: TGTGCCAGCAGTCCTCCCGGGACAGGGTCGCCCCAGCATTTT.

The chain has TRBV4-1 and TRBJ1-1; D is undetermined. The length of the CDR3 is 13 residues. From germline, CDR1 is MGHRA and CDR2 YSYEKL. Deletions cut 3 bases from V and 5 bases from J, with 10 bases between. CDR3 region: CASSHGRLTEAFF. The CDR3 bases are TGCGCCAGCAGCCATGGAAGGCTAACTGAAGCTTTCTTT.

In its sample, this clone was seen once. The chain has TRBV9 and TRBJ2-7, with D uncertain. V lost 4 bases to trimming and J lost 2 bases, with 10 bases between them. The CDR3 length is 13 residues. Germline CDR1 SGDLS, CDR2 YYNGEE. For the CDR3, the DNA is TGTGCCAGCAGCCCAGAAGGAGCCTACGAGCAGTACTTC. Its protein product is CASSPEGAYEQYF.

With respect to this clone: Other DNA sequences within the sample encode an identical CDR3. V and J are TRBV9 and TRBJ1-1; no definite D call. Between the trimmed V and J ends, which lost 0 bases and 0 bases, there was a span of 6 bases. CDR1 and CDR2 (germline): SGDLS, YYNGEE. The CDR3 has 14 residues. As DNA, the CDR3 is TGTGCCAGCAGCGTAGGGGGAATGAACACTGAAGCTTTCTTT. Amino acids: CASSVGGMNTEAFF.

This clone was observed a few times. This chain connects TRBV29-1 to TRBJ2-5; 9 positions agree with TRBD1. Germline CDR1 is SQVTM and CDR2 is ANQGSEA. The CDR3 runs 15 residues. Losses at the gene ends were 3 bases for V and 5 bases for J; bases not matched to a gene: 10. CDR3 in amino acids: CSVDDRTGDGETQYF. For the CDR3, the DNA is TGCAGCGTTGACGATCGGACAGGGGATGGTGAGACCCAGTACTTC.

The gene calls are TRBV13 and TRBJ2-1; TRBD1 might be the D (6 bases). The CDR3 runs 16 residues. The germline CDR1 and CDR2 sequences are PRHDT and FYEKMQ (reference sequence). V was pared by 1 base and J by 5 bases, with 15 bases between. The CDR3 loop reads CASSLVELGADNEQFF. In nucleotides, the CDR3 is TGTGCCAGCAGCTTAGTTGAATTGGGGGCGGACAATGAGCAGTTCTTC.

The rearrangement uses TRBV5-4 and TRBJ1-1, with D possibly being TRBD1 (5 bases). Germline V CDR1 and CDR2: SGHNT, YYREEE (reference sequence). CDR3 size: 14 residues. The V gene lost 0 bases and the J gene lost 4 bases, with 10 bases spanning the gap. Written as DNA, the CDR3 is TGTGCCAGCAGCTTGGATAGTGGGGGCACTGAAGCTTTCTTT. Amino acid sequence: CASSLDSGGTEAFF.

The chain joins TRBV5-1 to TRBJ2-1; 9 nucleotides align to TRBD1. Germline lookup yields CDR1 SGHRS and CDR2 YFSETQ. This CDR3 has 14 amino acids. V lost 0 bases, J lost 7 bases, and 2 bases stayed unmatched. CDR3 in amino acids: CASSLDRGRNEQFF. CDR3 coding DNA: TGCGCCAGCAGCTTGGACAGGGGGCGGAATGAGCAGTTCTTC.

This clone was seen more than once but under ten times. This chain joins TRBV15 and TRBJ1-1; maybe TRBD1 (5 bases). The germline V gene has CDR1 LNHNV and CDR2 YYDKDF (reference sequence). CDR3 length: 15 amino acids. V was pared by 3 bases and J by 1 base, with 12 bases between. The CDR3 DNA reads TGTGCCACCAGCAGGGAAGGGAGGGGGAACACTGAAGCTTTCTTT. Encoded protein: CATSREGRGNTEAFF.

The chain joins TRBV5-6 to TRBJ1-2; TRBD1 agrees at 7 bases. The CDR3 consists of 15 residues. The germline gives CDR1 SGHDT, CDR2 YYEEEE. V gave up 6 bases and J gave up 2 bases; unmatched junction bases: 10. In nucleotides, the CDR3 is TGTGCCAGCATCCAAATTGGGACAGCGAACTATGGCTACACCTTC. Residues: CASIQIGTANYGYTF.

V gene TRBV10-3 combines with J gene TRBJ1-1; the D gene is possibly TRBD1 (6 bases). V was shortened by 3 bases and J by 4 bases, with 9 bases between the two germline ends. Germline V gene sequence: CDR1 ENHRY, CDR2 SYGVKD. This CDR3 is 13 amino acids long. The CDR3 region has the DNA TGTGCCATCAGTGATTGGGGGGCCACTGAAGCTTTCTTT. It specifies CAISDWGATEAFF.

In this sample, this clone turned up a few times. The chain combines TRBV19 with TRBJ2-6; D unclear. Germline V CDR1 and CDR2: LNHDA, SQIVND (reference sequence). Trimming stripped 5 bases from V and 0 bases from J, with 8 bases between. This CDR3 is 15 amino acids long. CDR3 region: CASSPPVSGANVLTF. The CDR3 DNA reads TGTGCCAGTAGTCCGCCGGTCTCTGGGGCCAACGTCCTGACTTTC.

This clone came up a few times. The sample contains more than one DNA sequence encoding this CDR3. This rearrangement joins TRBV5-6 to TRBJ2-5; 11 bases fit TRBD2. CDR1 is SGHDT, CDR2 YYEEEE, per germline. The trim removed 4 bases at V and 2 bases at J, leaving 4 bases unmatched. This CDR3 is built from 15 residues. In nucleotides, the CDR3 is TGTGCCAGCAGCCTCCGACTAGCGGGACAAGAGACCCAGTACTTC. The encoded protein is CASSLRLAGQETQYF.